This paragraph covers one TCR beta chain sequence. This entry is derived from a study of CD8+CD57+ T cells in acquired aplastic anemia. CDR1 is MNHNY, CDR2 SVGAGI, per germline (reference sequence). This CDR3 comprises 13 residues. Trimming removed 7 bases from V and 7 bases from J, with 14 bases in between. Genomic DNA provided the template from which TCR beta VDJ and CDR3 profiles were obtained. TCRdb reprocessed the reads via MiXCR and lists one record per CDR3 protein. The data contain 200,000 to 250,000 distinct CDR3 sequences, 60% to 65% of them singletons. The rearrangement uses TRBV6-6 and TRBJ1-5; D is uncertain. The sample taken for sequencing was sorted CD4+, CD8+, or CD8+CD57+ T cells (not recorded which) from PBMCs. The sequence derives from a human donor in good health. This chain's CDR3 is CASKGGSGQPQHF. DNA of the CDR3: TGTGCCAGCAAGGGAGGGTCTGGACAGCCCCAGCATTTT.